These T cell receptor beta chains were read from a single sample in a study of cytomegalovirus exposure and HLA in healthy donors. This table comes from immunoSEQ multiplex PCR, and its TCRdb copy is limited to in-frame clones, with some not included. The sample includes 110,000 to 150,000 clones, around 75% of them seen just once. The specimen sequenced was PBMCs. The receptor set was obtained from a man aged 25 to 45 in good health and CMV-seronegative. The CDR3 runs from the conserved cysteine through the conserved F or W. Each record gives: J gene, clone size, V gene, D gene, CDR3 DNA, CDR3 protein. A D gene is named only where the DNA matches it firmly. Size values are once, few and many counts, or a class for expanded clones, and some rows have none.

>TRBJ2-1|-|TRBV28|-
TGTGCCAGCACCCTTGGACACCTTAAAAGCTCCTACAATGAGCAGTTCTTC
CASTLGHLKSSYNEQFF
>TRBJ2-1|-|TRBV9|TRBD2
TGTGCCAGCAGCGTAGCTCTAGCGGGGGGTGAGCAGTTCTTC
CASSVALAGGEQFF
>TRBJ2-1|-|TRBV5-4|-
TGTGCCAGCAGCTTGGAGGTGGGCCTCGGAAGGCAGTTCTTC
CASSLEVGLGRQFF
>TRBJ2-1|once|TRBV6-1|TRBD2
TGTGCCAGCAGTGAACTGACAGCGGGGTTTTACAATGAGCAGTTCTTC
CASSELTAGFYNEQFF
>TRBJ2-1|-|TRBV11-3|TRBD2
TGTGCCAGCAGCTTAGAGGGCGGGAGGGTGAACAATGAGCAGTTCTTC
CASSLEGGRVNNEQFF
>TRBJ2-1|few|TRBV30|TRBD1
TGTGCCTGGAGCACAGGGGATGAGCAGTTCTTC
CAWSTGDEQFF
>TRBJ2-3|-|TRBV7-9|TRBD1
TGTGCCAGCAGCACCGACAGGGCTCGCACAGATACGCAGTATTTT
CASSTDRARTDTQYF
>TRBJ2-7|-|TRBV11-3|-
TGTGCCAGCAGAGGCCCGGGGGAATACGAGCAGTACTTC
CASRGPGEYEQYF
>TRBJ2-1|few|TRBV2|TRBD2
TGTGCCAGCAGGGCGCAAGGACTAGTGGCCAATGAGCAGTTCTTC
CASRAQGLVANEQFF
>TRBJ2-7|-|TRBV27|-
TGTGCCAGCAGTCAAGGGCTGGGGCAGGGGACCTACGAGCAGTACTTC
CASSQGLGQGTYEQYF
>TRBJ2-2|-|TRBV29-1|-
TGCAGCGTGCGAGCAGAGGCCGGGGAGCTGTTTTTT
CSVRAEAGELFF
>TRBJ2-5|few|TRBV5-1|TRBD1
TGCGCCAGCAGCACGGGACAGGGGGCAGAGACCCAGTACTTC
CASSTGQGAETQYF
>TRBJ1-2|few|TRBV28|-
TGTGCCAGCAGTTCAGGGAACTATGGCTACACCTTC
CASSSGNYGYTF
>TRBJ2-1|once|TRBV6-1|TRBD2
TGTGCCAGCAGTGAATCCGGGACTAGCGGCTTGAATGAGCAGTTCTTC
CASSESGTSGLNEQFF
>TRBJ2-7|-|TRBV7-2|TRBD1
TGTGCCAGCAGGAAAGGACAGGGGTACGAGCAGTACTTC
CASRKGQGYEQYF
>TRBJ1-3|once|TRBV2|-
TGTGCCAGCAATCTATTGGGAGGAGTTGGAAACACCATATATTTT
CASNLLGGVGNTIYF
>TRBJ2-1|-|TRBV11-2|-
TGTGCCAGCAGCTCGGACACTTACAATGAGCAGTTCTTC
CASSSDTYNEQFF
>TRBJ2-3|-|TRBV30|TRBD2
TGTGCCTGGAGTCCCCTACTAGCGGGCACAGATACGCAGTATTTT
CAWSPLLAGTDTQYF
>TRBJ2-5|once|TRBV15|-
TGTGCCACCAGCCTCCCGGACAACCAAGAGACCCAGTACTTC
CATSLPDNQETQYF
>TRBJ2-1|-|TRBV4-2|-
TGTGCCAGCAGCCCGTGGACGACAGATAATGAGCAGTTCTTC
CASSPWTTDNEQFF
>TRBJ2-7|-|TRBV5-4|TRBD1
TGTGCCAGCAGCCAGGGACAGGCCGCCTACGAGCAGTACTTC
CASSQGQAAYEQYF
>TRBJ2-1|-|TRBV2|TRBD2
TGTGCCAGCAGAACCGGGACTAGCGGGGTAAGCGAGCAGTTCTTC
CASRTGTSGVSEQFF
>TRBJ1-3|-|TRBV19|-
TGTGCCAGTAGTACCCGAGGAGGAAACACCATATATTTT
CASSTRGGNTIYF
>TRBJ1-1|few|TRBV28|-
TGTGCCAGCAGTTCCCCCTTTCGAGGGGGCACTGAAGCTTTCTTT
CASSSPFRGGTEAFF
>TRBJ2-3|-|TRBV27|TRBD2
TGTGCCAGCAGTAGGGGACTAGCGGGGTTGGATACGCAGTATTTT
CASSRGLAGLDTQYF
>TRBJ1-1|few|TRBV18|-
TGTGCCAGCTCACCAGACCTCGTATCCGGGTCTGAAGCTTTCTTT
CASSPDLVSGSEAFF
>TRBJ2-5|-|TRBV9|-
TGTGCCAGCAGCCCCGGCGCCAGGGCGGGGGAGACCCAGTACTTC
CASSPGARAGETQYF
>TRBJ1-2|few|TRBV5-1|TRBD1
TGCGCCAGCAGCTATGCACCGGGACAGGATTATGGCTACACCTTC
CASSYAPGQDYGYTF
>TRBJ2-3|-|TRBV2|-
TGTGCCAGCAGTGAGGGGAGCTGGCCAGCTGCTACGCAGTATTTT
CASSEGSWPAATQYF
>TRBJ2-3|-|TRBV6-5|TRBD2
TGTGCCGCACTAGCGGGGGGTTCAGATACGCAGTATTTT
CAALAGGSDTQYF
>TRBJ2-7|-|TRBV5-4|-
TGTGCCAGCAGCTTGATCGGGAGCTACGAGCAGTACTTC
CASSLIGSYEQYF
>TRBJ1-4|-|TRBV7-9|-
TGTGCCAGCAGCCCACCGGCGGCTGAAAAACTGTTTTTT
CASSPPAAEKLFF
>TRBJ2-7|-|TRBV5-6|-
TGTGCCAGCAGCTTGGAAGCCGAGCAGTACTTC
CASSLEAEQYF
>TRBJ1-2|-|TRBV5-1|TRBD1
TGCGCCAGCAGCTATTTAGGACAGGGAGGAGATGGCTACACCTTC
CASSYLGQGGDGYTF
>TRBJ2-7|-|TRBV28|TRBD1
TGTGCCAGCAGTTTGGACAGGGGGACCGGCTCCTACGAGCAGTACTTC
CASSLDRGTGSYEQYF
>TRBJ1-2|-|TRBV11-2|-
TGTGCCAGCATTTTTAGTCTTCAGCTTCCACGGGACTATGGCTACACCTTC
CASIFSLQLPRDYGYTF
>TRBJ2-6|few|TRBV5-1|-
TGCGCCAGCAGCTTGCCGGGGGACTCTGGGGCCAACGTCCTGACTTTC
CASSLPGDSGANVLTF
>TRBJ2-1|-|TRBV7-9|-
TGTGCCAGCAGCTTAGGGGCAGGCAATGAGCAGTTCTTC
CASSLGAGNEQFF
>TRBJ2-3|-|TRBV6-4|TRBD1
TGTGCCAGCAGATCGAGACAGGGTGTAGATACGCAGTATTTT
CASRSRQGVDTQYF
>TRBJ1-2|-|TRBV7-2|-
TGTGCCAGCAGCGCAGGTCGGGGCTATGGCTACACCTTC
CASSAGRGYGYTF
>TRBJ2-1|once|TRBV2|-
TGTGCCAGCAGCCCCCCCCTAGCGCCGTACAATGAGCAGTTCTTC
CASSPPLAPYNEQFF
>TRBJ2-5|few|TRBV5-5|-
TGTGCCAGCAGCCGAAGGGGCGGTTTACAAGAGACCCAGTACTTC
CASSRRGGLQETQYF
>TRBJ1-2|-|TRBV28|-
TGTGCCAGCAGACCAGGACTCCGCGGCTACACCTTC
CASRPGLRGYTF
>TRBJ2-7|few|TRBV25-1|TRBD1
TGTGCCAGCAGTGACAGGGGGAGACAAAGGCCTGAGGACGAGCAGTACTTC
CASSDRGRQRPEDEQYF
>TRBJ2-2|-|TRBV5-1|TRBD1
TGCGCCAGCAGCTTGGCAGGGACAGGGTACACCGGGGAGCTGTTTTTT
CASSLAGTGYTGELFF
>TRBJ2-2|-|TRBV2|-
TGTGCCAGCAGTGAAGCGGGGCTCAACACCGGGGAGCTGTTTTTT
CASSEAGLNTGELFF
>TRBJ2-7|-|TRBV28|TRBD1
TGTGCCAGCAAAGCCCCCGGACAGGCAAGCTCCTACGAGCAGTACTTC
CASKAPGQASSYEQYF
>TRBJ2-3|-|TRBV6-1|-
TGTGCCAGCAGTGAAGCGACAGGTCGTGGGGGAGATACGCAGTATTTT
CASSEATGRGGDTQYF
>TRBJ1-2|-|TRBV12-5|-
TGTGCTAGTGGTTTGGCTTCAGGGGTTCTTCACTTC
CASGLASGVLHF
>TRBJ2-7|-|TRBV6-5|TRBD2
TGTGCCAGCAGTTATTCGTCTAGCGGGACCTACGAGCAGTACTTC
CASSYSSSGTYEQYF
>TRBJ2-5|-|TRBV9|TRBD1
TGTGCCAGCAGCGTAGTACCAGGACAGGGTTTACAAGAGACCCAGTACTTC
CASSVVPGQGLQETQYF
>TRBJ2-2|few|TRBV9|TRBD2
TGTGCCAGCAGCGTAGCCAGACTAGCGGGGGGCCGGGGCACCGGGGAGCTGTTTTTT
CASSVARLAGGRGTGELFF